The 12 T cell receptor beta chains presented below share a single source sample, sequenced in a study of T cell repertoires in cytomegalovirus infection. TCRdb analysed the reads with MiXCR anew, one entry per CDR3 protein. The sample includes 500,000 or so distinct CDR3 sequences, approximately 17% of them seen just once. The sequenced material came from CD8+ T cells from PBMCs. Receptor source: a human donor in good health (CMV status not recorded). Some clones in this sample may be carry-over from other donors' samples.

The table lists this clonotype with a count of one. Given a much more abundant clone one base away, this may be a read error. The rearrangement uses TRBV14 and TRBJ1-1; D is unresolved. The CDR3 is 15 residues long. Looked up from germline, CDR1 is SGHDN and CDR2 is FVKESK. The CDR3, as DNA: TGTGCCAGCAGCCAAGAGGAGTTAAGTGACTCTGAAGCTTACTTT. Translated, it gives CASSQEELSDSEAYF.

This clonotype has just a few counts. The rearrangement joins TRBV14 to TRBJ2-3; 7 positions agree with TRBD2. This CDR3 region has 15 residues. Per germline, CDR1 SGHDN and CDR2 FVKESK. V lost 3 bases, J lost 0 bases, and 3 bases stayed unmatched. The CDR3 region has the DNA TGTGCCAGCAGCCAGGCGGGACTAAGCACAGATACGCAGTATTTT. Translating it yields CASSQAGLSTDTQYF.

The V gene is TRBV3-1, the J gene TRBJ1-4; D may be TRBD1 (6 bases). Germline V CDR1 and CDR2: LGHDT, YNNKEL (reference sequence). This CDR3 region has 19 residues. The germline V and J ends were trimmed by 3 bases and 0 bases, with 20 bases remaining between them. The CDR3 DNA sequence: TGTGCCAGCAGCCATACCCTAGGGGGAGTTTTTGCAACTAATGAAAAACTGTTTTTT. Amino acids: CASSHTLGGVFATNEKLFF.

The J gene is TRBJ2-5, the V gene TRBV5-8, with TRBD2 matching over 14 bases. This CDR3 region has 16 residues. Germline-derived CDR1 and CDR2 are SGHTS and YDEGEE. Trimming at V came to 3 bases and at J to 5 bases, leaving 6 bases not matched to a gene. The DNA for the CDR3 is TGTGCCAGCAGCTCGGGACTAGCGGGAGAGTCTGAGACCCAGTACTTC. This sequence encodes CASSSGLAGESETQYF.

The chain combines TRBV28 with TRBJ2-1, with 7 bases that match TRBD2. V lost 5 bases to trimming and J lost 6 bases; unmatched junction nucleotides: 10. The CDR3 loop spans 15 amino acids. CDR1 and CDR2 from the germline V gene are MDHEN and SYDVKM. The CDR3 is CASSPSGVSINEQFF. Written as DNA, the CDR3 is TGTGCCAGCAGTCCCAGCGGGGTCTCTATCAATGAGCAGTTCTTC.

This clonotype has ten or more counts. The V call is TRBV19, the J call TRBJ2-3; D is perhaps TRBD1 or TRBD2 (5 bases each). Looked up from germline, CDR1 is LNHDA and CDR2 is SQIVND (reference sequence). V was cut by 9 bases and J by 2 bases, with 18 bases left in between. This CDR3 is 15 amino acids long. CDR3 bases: TGTGCCAGCGCCCTCCGGGACCGTAACACAGATACGCAGTATTTT. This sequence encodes CASALRDRNTDTQYF.

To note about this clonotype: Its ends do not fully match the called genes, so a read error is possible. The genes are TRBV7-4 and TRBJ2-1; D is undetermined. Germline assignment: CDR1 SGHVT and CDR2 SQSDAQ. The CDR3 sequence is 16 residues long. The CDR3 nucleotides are TGTGCAAGCAGCTTGTTGGGAATATCCAAATACAATGAGCAGTTCTTC. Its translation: CASSLLGISKYNEQFF.

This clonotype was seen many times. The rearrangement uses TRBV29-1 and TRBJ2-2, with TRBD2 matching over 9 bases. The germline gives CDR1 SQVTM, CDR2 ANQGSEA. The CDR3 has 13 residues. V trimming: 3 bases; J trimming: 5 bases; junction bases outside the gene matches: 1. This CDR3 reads CSVESGGTGELFF. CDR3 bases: TGCAGCGTTGAGAGCGGGGGGACCGGGGAGCTGTTTTTT.

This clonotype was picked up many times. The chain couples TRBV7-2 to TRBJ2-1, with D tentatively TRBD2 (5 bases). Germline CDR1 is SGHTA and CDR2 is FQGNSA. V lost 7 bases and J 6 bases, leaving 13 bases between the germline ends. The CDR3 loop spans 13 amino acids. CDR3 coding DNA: TGTGCCAGCACCCTGGGTGCGGGCAATGAGCAGTTCTTC. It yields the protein CASTLGAGNEQFF.

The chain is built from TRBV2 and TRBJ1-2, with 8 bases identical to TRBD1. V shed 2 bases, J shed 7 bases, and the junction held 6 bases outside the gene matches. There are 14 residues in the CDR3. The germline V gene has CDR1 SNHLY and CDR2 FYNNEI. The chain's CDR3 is CASSEPGTGLGYTF. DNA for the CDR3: TGTGCCAGCAGTGAACCTGGGACAGGCCTTGGCTACACCTTC.

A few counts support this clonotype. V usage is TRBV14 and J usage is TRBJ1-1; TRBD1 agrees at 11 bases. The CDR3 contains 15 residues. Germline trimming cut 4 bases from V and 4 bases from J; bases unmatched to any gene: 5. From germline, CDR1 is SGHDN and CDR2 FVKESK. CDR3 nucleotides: TGTGCCAGCAGCCTCAGAGGACAGGGGGCCACTGAAGCTTTCTTT. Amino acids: CASSLRGQGATEAFF.

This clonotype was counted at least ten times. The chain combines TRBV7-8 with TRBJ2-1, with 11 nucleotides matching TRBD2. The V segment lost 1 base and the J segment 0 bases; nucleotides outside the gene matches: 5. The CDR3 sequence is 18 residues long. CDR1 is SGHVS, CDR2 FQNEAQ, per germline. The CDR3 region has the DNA TGTGCCAGCAGCTTAGGGCTAGCGGGGGGCCCCTCCTACAATGAGCAGTTCTTC. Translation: CASSLGLAGGPSYNEQFF.